The 21 T cell receptor beta chains below come from one sample, sequenced in a study of blood T cell repertoires in COVID-19. Using immunoSEQ multiplex PCR, the repertoire was profiled, and TCRdb retains in-frame clones only, with some absent. The repertoire holds under 70,000 clones, with 65% to 80% as singletons. Material for sequencing was peripheral blood. The receptors were sampled from a man aged 55-75 years with acute or convalescent COVID-19.

The chain links TRBV5-8 to TRBJ1-1, with unresolved D. With 4 bases removed from V and 0 bases from J, the gap between germline ends came to 7 bases. Germline CDR1 and CDR2: SGHTS and YDEGEE. The CDR3 extends over 13 amino acids. CDR3 nucleotide sequence: TGTGCCAGCAGCCCAGAGGTGAACACTGAAGCTTTCTTT. Amino acid sequence: CASSPEVNTEAFF.

This clone has a handful of counts. V is TRBV19 and J is TRBJ1-3; no firm D call. The CDR3 sequence is 13 residues long. Trimming left V 9 bases short and J 0 bases short, with 9 bases between. Germline V gene lookup returns CDR1 LNHDA and CDR2 SQIVND (reference sequence). CDR3 protein: CASHESSGNTIYF. The CDR3 coding sequence is TGTGCCAGCCATGAGAGCTCTGGAAACACCATATATTTT.

The chain has TRBV5-1 and TRBJ2-2; 9 bases are a match to TRBD1. Germline V gene sequence: CDR1 SGHRS, CDR2 YFSETQ. Trimming took 5 bases from V and 7 from J; bases not matched to a gene: 6. The CDR3 totals 14 residues. Here the CDR3 DNA reads TGCGCCAGCAGACAGGGGGCGCAGAACGGGGAGCTGTTTTTT. It translates to CASRQGAQNGELFF.

This clone was picked up a small number of times. The V and J genes are TRBV13 and TRBJ2-1; 7 bases map to TRBD2. Germline values: CDR1 PRHDT, CDR2 FYEKMQ (reference sequence). The CDR3 contains 16 residues. The V gene end was trimmed by 1 base and the J gene end by 2 bases; junction bases not matched to a gene: 5. CDR3 in DNA: TGTGCCAGCAGCTTAGAGGCTCGGGGGGCCTACAATGAGCAGTTCTTC. The encoded protein is CASSLEARGAYNEQFF.

The chain links TRBV5-4 to TRBJ2-3; no reliable D call. The germline CDR1 and CDR2 sequences are SGHNT and YYREEE (reference sequence). The CDR3 extends over 13 amino acids. V lost 4 bases, J lost 2 bases, and 8 bases lay in between. For the CDR3, the DNA is TGTGCCAGCAGCCCCAATCCCACAGATACGCAGTATTTT. Translating it yields CASSPNPTDTQYF.

The rearrangement joins TRBV9 to TRBJ2-1; TRBD2 agrees at 8 bases. Germline lookup yields CDR1 SGDLS and CDR2 YYNGEE. The CDR3 consists of 16 residues. The V gene end was trimmed by 0 bases and the J gene end by 0 bases; junction bases not matched to a gene: 2. This CDR3 is CASSVESGSSYNEQFF. DNA for the CDR3: TGTGCCAGCAGCGTAGAAAGCGGGAGCTCCTACAATGAGCAGTTCTTC.

This chain joins TRBV3-1 (or the pseudogene TRBV3-2) and TRBJ2-3, with D tentatively TRBD1 (6 bases). There are 15 residues in the CDR3. V was cut by 4 bases and J by 1 base, with 12 bases left in between. Germline CDR1 reads LGHDT; CDR2 reads YNNKEL (reference sequence). The CDR3 sequence: CASSLTGSGTDTQYF. The CDR3 DNA follows: TGTGCCAGCAGCCTCACAGGGTCGGGCACAGATACGCAGTATTTT.

The V call is TRBV7-9, the J call TRBJ1-2, with 7 positions matching TRBD1. This CDR3 comprises 12 residues. V lost 5 bases to trimming and J lost 8 bases; unmatched junction nucleotides: 5. The germline V gene encodes CDR1 SEHNR and CDR2 FQNEAQ (reference sequence). The CDR3 here is CASSPGQAGYTF. The CDR3 nucleotides read TGTGCCAGCAGCCCCGGACAGGCCGGCTACACCTTC.

The rearrangement joins TRBV29-1 to TRBJ2-7; 8 bases map to TRBD1. Germline loops: CDR1 SQVTM, CDR2 ANQGSEA. V was clipped by 6 bases and J by 2 bases; unmatched bases: 9. The length of the CDR3 is 14 residues. In DNA form, the CDR3 reads TGCAGCGTGGGCCCGGCAGGGGGCCCCTACGAGCAGTACTTC. It codes for CSVGPAGGPYEQYF.

The J gene is TRBJ2-3, the V gene TRBV24-1, with TRBD2 identical over 15 bases. V shed 3 bases, J shed 3 bases, and the junction held 6 bases outside the gene matches. The germline CDR1 and CDR2 sequences are KGHDR and SFDVKD. The CDR3 contains 18 residues. The CDR3 is CATSDQTGTSGRTDTQYF. CDR3 DNA: TGTGCCACCAGTGATCAAACCGGGACTAGCGGGAGGACAGATACGCAGTATTTT.

This chain joins TRBV5-1 and TRBJ2-1; TRBD2 aligns across 10 bases. Per germline, CDR1 SGHRS and CDR2 YFSETQ. CDR3 length: 16 residues. The ends lost 7 bases at V and 4 bases at J; junction bases unmatched: 11. Written as DNA, the CDR3 is TGCGCCAGCCTAATAATGAAACTAGCGGGATACAATGAGCAGTTCTTC. It is translated as CASLIMKLAGYNEQFF. The full variable domain, its missing parts supplied by reference TRBV5-1 and TRBJ2-1, is KAGVTQTPRYLIKTRGQQVTLSCSPISGHRSVSWYQQTPGQGLQFLFEYFSETQRNKGNFPGRFSGRQFSNSRSEMNVSTLELGDSALYLCASLIMKLAGYNEQFFGPGTRLTVL.

This clone is a singleton in its sample. The chain combines TRBV27 with TRBJ2-5; TRBD2 matches 10 bases. The CDR3 consists of 15 residues. Germline V gene sequence: CDR1 MNHEY, CDR2 SMNVEV (reference sequence). The ends lost 4 bases at V and 1 base at J; junction bases unmatched: 3. In DNA, the CDR3 is TGTGCCAGCAGTTCAACTAGCGGGATCCAAGAGACCCAGTACTTC. It is translated as CASSSTSGIQETQYF.

This chain joins TRBV28 and TRBJ2-4; 12 nucleotides agree with TRBD2. The germline V gene encodes CDR1 MDHEN and CDR2 SYDVKM. The CDR3 runs to 17 residues. V trimming: 5 bases; J trimming: 1 base; junction bases outside the gene matches: 6. The CDR3 nucleotides are TGTGCCAGCAGTCTAGCGGGAGGGGATTCGGCCAAAAACATTCAGTACTTC. It is translated as CASSLAGGDSAKNIQYF. Full variable domain (remainder filled in from reference TRBV28 and TRBJ2-4): DVKVTQSSRYLVKRTGEKVFLECVQDMDHENMFWYRQDPGLGLRLIYFSYDVKMKEKGDIPEGYSVSREKKERFSLILESASTNQTSMYLCASSLAGGDSAKNIQYFGAGTRLSVL.

The chain links TRBV3-1 (or the pseudogene TRBV3-2) to TRBJ1-2; TRBD1 matches at 7 bases. Trimming cost V 4 bases and J 3 bases; bases outside gene matches: 5. The CDR3 sequence is 14 residues long. Looked up from germline, CDR1 is LGHDT and CDR2 is YNNKEL (reference sequence). CDR3 nucleotides: TGTGCCAGCAGCCCCAGGGACAGCTACTATGGCTACACCTTC. This translates into CASSPRDSYYGYTF.

The rearrangement links TRBV7-9 to TRBJ2-3; 10 bases fit TRBD2. This CDR3 comprises 17 residues. With V trimmed by 5 bases and J by 4 bases, 12 bases remained unmatched. Germline-derived CDR1 and CDR2 are SEHNR and FQNEAQ (reference sequence). The CDR3 nucleotides are TGTGCCAGCAGCAACGAATATAGGCTAGCGGGAGCAGATACGCAGTATTTT. It translates to CASSNEYRLAGADTQYF.

This chain connects TRBV5-4 to TRBJ1-6; 7 bases are a match to TRBD1. V shed 0 bases and J 0 bases; nucleotides not matched to a gene: 6. The CDR3 length is 18 residues. The germline CDR1 and CDR2 sequences are SGHNT and YYREEE (reference sequence). The CDR3 nucleotides are TGTGCCAGCAGCTTGGAGGGGACAGTGAGCTCCTATAATTCACCCCTCCACTTT. Translation: CASSLEGTVSSYNSPLHF.

This clone has only a few counts. This sequence joins TRBV24-1 and TRBJ1-2; weak D call: TRBD1 (6 bases). The CDR3 consists of 12 residues. V lost 7 bases, J lost 8 bases, and 13 bases lay in between. CDR1 and CDR2 (germline): KGHDR, SFDVKD. CDR3 protein: CATSAQGLGYTF. The CDR3 coding sequence is TGTGCCACCAGCGCCCAGGGGCTCGGCTACACCTTC.

The chain carries TRBV18 and TRBJ2-7, with 12 bases lining up with TRBD1. The CDR3 extends over 14 amino acids. Trimming at V came to 4 bases and at J to 6 bases, leaving 4 bases not matched to a gene. Germline V gene data show CDR1 as KGHSH and CDR2 as LQKENI. CDR3 region: CASSLGQGAVEQYF. The CDR3 bases are TGTGCCAGCTCACTGGGACAGGGGGCGGTCGAGCAGTACTTC.

The chain employs TRBV29-1 and TRBJ2-7, with 7 bases aligning to TRBD1. From germline, CDR1 is SQVTM and CDR2 ANQGSEA. V lost 4 bases to trimming and J lost 0 bases; unmatched junction nucleotides: 9. The CDR3 spans 15 residues. CDR3 region: CSVGYSRDSSYEQYF. The CDR3 DNA follows: TGCAGCGTTGGATATAGTCGGGACAGCTCCTACGAGCAGTACTTC.

This clone was observed a few times. The gene calls are TRBV11-3 and TRBJ2-7, with D possibly TRBD1 on 6 matching bases. V was clipped by 4 bases and J by 4 bases, with 11 bases between them. The CDR3 runs to 13 residues. Germline values: CDR1 SGHNT, CDR2 YENEEA. CDR3 coding DNA: TGTGCCAGCAGCTCGGAACAGGGTTACGAGCAGTACTTC. Translation: CASSSEQGYEQYF.

The V and J genes are TRBV9 and TRBJ2-1; D remains ambiguous. This CDR3 is built from 11 residues. V was cut by 4 bases and J by 9 bases, with 8 bases left in between. Germline V lookup: CDR1 SGDLS, CDR2 YYNGEE. The CDR3 protein is CASSSSGEQFF. The CDR3 DNA reads TGTGCCAGCAGCTCCTCCGGTGAGCAGTTCTTC.